The clone carrying this T cell receptor beta chain was seen only once. Its antigen is unknown. Germline loops: CDR1 SGHVS, CDR2 FQNEAQ. The length of the CDR3 is 17 residues. Unsorted whole blood supplied the RNA, and germline DNA was extracted too. The researchers drew roughly 3.9 milliliters of peripheral blood before surgery. The record originates from a study of tumor-infiltrating lymphocytes in primary liver carcinoma. Study overall: Staging placed the tumors at T1-T3 N0M0, and they measured about 4 to 11 cm across.

With a constant-region primer, TCR beta cDNA was made from 500 ng of total RNA. Libraries for TCR beta were built through three nested multiplex PCR rounds, which together made up a slightly modified ARM-PCR procedure. Amplification in the first two PCR rounds was performed using TRBV1-TRBV30 forward primers and a C-beta reverse primer for roughly 10 cycles each. TCRdb used MiXCR to reprocess the multiplex PCR reads, holding one entry per CDR3 protein. The data show fewer than 400,000 distinct CDR3 sequences, with roughly three fifths seen just once and 15% to 20% held by the top ten. General study results and limits: Tumor-adjacent and tumor-blood pairs shared a smaller degree of overlap than tumor region pairs.

The material sequenced was peripheral blood. The sequence was obtained from a woman aged 25 to 39 with primary liver carcinoma and hepatitis B virus infection. The chain couples TRBV7-8 to TRBJ2-1; D possibly corresponds to TRBD2 (6 bases). The CDR3 spells CTSSLVLDYRYYNEQFF. The CDR3 DNA is TGTACTAGCAGCTTAGTTCTGGACTACCGGTACTACAATGAGCAGTTCTTC.